Sequencing of this T cell receptor beta chain was carried out in a study of monozygotic twins with cystic fibrosis. The study's findings and limits: Monozygotic CF twin pairs shared significantly more nucleotide-identical clonotypes than unrelated CF individuals did.

Sequencing was performed with immunoSEQ multiplex PCR; in TCRdb, only in-frame clones are kept and a portion is missing. The table has about 36,000 clones, over 75% seen once. Trimming stripped 2 bases from V and 0 bases from J, with 2 bases between. The germline CDR1 and CDR2 sequences are MNHEY and SVGAGI. The CDR3 sequence is 14 residues long. Notes on this clone: Its specificity is not known.

The genes are TRBV6-5 and TRBJ2-6; D unclear. This receptor was taken from a girl aged 2-10 years with cystic fibrosis. Input material: blood. The CDR3 coding sequence is TGTGCCAGCAGTTACAGCTCTGGGGCCAACGTCCTGACTTTC. Its translation: CASSYSSGANVLTF.